These 18 T cell receptor beta chains came from one sample sequenced in a study of Ad26.COV2.S vaccination and SARS-CoV-2 variants. The treatment: some 20 received Ad26.COV2.S at low or high dose, single or two shots; 5 received placebo; per-sample allocation not given. Sampling happened 63 days after the first vaccine or placebo injection. Libraries were prepared by immunoSEQ multiplex PCR; TCRdb keeps only in-frame clonotypes and omits some of them. The sample includes about 350,000 clones, around 89% of them seen just once. Sequencing used peripheral blood, obtained in a trial of Ad26.COV2.S vaccine versus placebo. These receptors were collected from a person aged 18 to 59 who received the Ad26.COV2.S COVID-19 vaccine or a placebo.

In its sample, this clone was seen once. This sequence joins TRBV6-2 or TRBV6-3 and TRBJ1-5; D not resolved. V lost 0 bases, J lost 2 bases, and 5 bases lay in between. CDR3 length equals 14 residues. Germline V gene lookup returns CDR1 MNHEY and CDR2 SVGEGT. The CDR3, as DNA: TGTGCCAGCAGTTACTCGTTGGGCAATCAGCCCCAGCATTTT. Its translation is CASSYSLGNQPQHF.

The V and J genes are TRBV29-1 and TRBJ2-1; 8 nucleotides line up with TRBD2. Trimming at V came to 3 bases and at J to 9 bases, leaving 4 bases not matched to a gene. This CDR3 is built from 12 residues. The germline gives CDR1 SQVTM, CDR2 ANQGSEA. Here the CDR3 DNA reads TGCAGCGTTGAGGGACTAGATTCTGAGCAGTTCTTC. This sequence encodes CSVEGLDSEQFF.

This sequence joins TRBV18 and TRBJ2-1, with 9 bases lining up with TRBD2. The CDR3 totals 15 residues. V shed 4 bases and J 6 bases; nucleotides not matched to a gene: 7. The germline V gene encodes CDR1 KGHSH and CDR2 LQKENI. CDR3 amino acids: CASSRASGAGNEQFF. CDR3 coding DNA: TGTGCCAGCTCACGGGCTAGCGGGGCAGGCAATGAGCAGTTCTTC.

CDR3 DNA: TGCGCCAGCAGTCGAGGGAGGGACGGCTACAATGAGCAGTTCTTC. Translation gives CASSRGRDGYNEQFF. The V call is TRBV10-1, the J call TRBJ2-1; TRBD2 agrees at 7 bases. CDR3 length: 15 amino acids. Germline lookup yields CDR1 WNHNN and CDR2 SYGVQD (reference sequence). V lost 5 bases, J lost 3 bases, and 7 bases stayed unmatched.

This chain connects TRBV7-9 to TRBJ1-6, with D possibly being TRBD1 (6 bases). The CDR3 totals 16 residues. Germline lookup yields CDR1 SEHNR and CDR2 FQNEAQ (reference sequence). Trimming took off 5 bases at V and 7 bases at J, with 18 bases between the two ends. CDR3 sequence (DNA): TGTGCCAGCAGCCCCAGGACAGCCGCTTGGAATTCACCCCTCCACTTT. Its protein is CASSPRTAAWNSPLHF.

The V gene is TRBV4-3, the J gene TRBJ1-1; D not certain. This CDR3 is 16 amino acids long. V was shortened by 0 bases and J by 3 bases, with 14 bases between the two germline ends. Per the germline V gene, CDR1 is LGHNA and CDR2 is YSLEER. The CDR3 region has the DNA TGCGCCAGCAGCCAAGAGGCTAAGGTACGGCACACTGAAGCTTTCTTT. Translated: CASSQEAKVRHTEAFF.

The V call is TRBV2, the J call TRBJ1-4; D gene ambiguous. This CDR3 region has 14 residues. V lost 7 bases to trimming and J lost 3 bases, with 12 bases between them. The V gene's germline CDR1 is SNHLY and CDR2 FYNNEI. The CDR3 spells CASIGEPANEKLFF. CDR3 coding DNA: TGTGCCAGCATTGGGGAGCCGGCTAATGAAAAACTGTTTTTT.

The chain combines TRBV30 with TRBJ1-5, with D maybe TRBD1 (6 bases). CDR1 is GTSNPN, CDR2 SVGIG, per germline (reference sequence). CDR3 length: 13 amino acids. V was shortened by 5 bases and J by 3 bases, with 11 bases between the two germline ends. CDR3 residues: CAWAGQNNQPQHF. CDR3 sequence (DNA): TGTGCCTGGGCCGGACAGAACAATCAGCCCCAGCATTTT.

The V call is TRBV5-4, the J call TRBJ2-5, with D perhaps matching TRBD2 (5 bases). The CDR3 has 13 residues. Trimming took 1 base from V and 5 from J, leaving 9 bases between them. Germline assignment: CDR1 SGHNT and CDR2 YYREEE (reference sequence). In DNA form, the CDR3 reads TGTGCCAGCAGCTTGAAGGGAGCGGAGACCCAGTACTTC. It is translated as CASSLKGAETQYF. Filled out from reference TRBV5-4 and TRBJ2-5, the complete variable domain reads ETGVTQSPTHLIKTRGQQVTLRCSSQSGHNTVSWYQQALGQGPQFIFQYYREEENGRGNFPPRFSGLQFPNYSSELNVNALELDDSALYLCASSLKGAETQYFGPGTRLLVL.

The chain links TRBV4-2 to TRBJ1-2; D is ambiguous. The CDR3 covers 17 residues. CDR1 is LGHNA, CDR2 YNFKEQ, per germline. The V gene lost 0 bases and the J gene lost 0 bases, with 14 bases spanning the gap. This chain's CDR3 is CASSQEAGSLANYGYTF. In DNA form, the CDR3 reads TGTGCCAGCAGCCAAGAAGCAGGTTCTTTAGCTAACTATGGCTACACCTTC.

This chain uses TRBV19 with TRBJ2-1; 12 bases line up with TRBD2. With 3 bases clipped from V and 6 bases from J, the junction kept 0 bases outside the gene matches. CDR1 is LNHDA and CDR2 is SQIVND in the germline V gene (reference sequence). The CDR3 has 14 residues. The CDR3 region is CASSMGLAGNEQFF. The CDR3 bases are TGTGCCAGTAGTATGGGACTAGCGGGCAATGAGCAGTTCTTC.

Only one count was recorded for this clone. The chain uses TRBV6-9 and TRBJ1-5, with D possibly matching TRBD1 (6 bases). Germline assignment: CDR1 MNHGY and CDR2 SVAAGI. The CDR3 has 15 amino acids. V lost 6 bases and J lost 1, with 13 bases in between. The CDR3 loop reads CASSGTGQSNQPQHF. DNA of the CDR3: TGTGCCAGCAGCGGAACTGGACAGAGCAATCAGCCCCAGCATTTT.

The V gene is TRBV29-1, the J gene TRBJ1-3, with D unclear. This CDR3 is built from 15 residues. V was pared by 0 bases and J by 4 bases, with 13 bases between. Germline-derived CDR1 and CDR2 are SQVTM and ANQGSEA. The CDR3 is CSVEEEGAAGNTIYF. CDR3 bases: TGCAGCGTTGAAGAAGAGGGTGCCGCGGGAAACACCATATATTTT.

The V and J genes are TRBV29-1 and TRBJ2-1; D might be TRBD2 (5 bases). The CDR3 is 12 amino acids. V was clipped by 3 bases and J by 4 bases, with 7 bases between them. CDR1 SQVTM and CDR2 ANQGSEA come from the germline V gene. In DNA, the CDR3 is TGCAGCGTTGATACGGGATACAATGAGCAGTTCTTC. Amino acids: CSVDTGYNEQFF.

J is TRBJ2-1 and V is TRBV29-1; D unresolved. Germline loops: CDR1 SQVTM, CDR2 ANQGSEA. The CDR3 totals 14 residues. Trimming removed 7 bases at V and 0 bases at J, with 13 bases between. CDR3 sequence: CSAQRMSSYNEQFF. CDR3 DNA: TGCAGCGCACAACGCATGAGCTCCTACAATGAGCAGTTCTTC.

The chain recombines TRBV7-8 with TRBJ2-3; D gene ambiguous. This CDR3 contains 17 residues. V was pared by 1 base and J by 0 bases, with 14 bases between. The germline V gene encodes CDR1 SGHVS and CDR2 FQNEAQ. In nucleotides, the CDR3 is TGTGCCAGCAGCTTAGGACGTTTTGTGTCTAGCACAGATACGCAGTATTTT. It is translated as CASSLGRFVSSTDTQYF.

The chain links TRBV7-2 to TRBJ2-1; 8 bases map to TRBD2. V lost 5 bases to trimming and J lost 9 bases; unmatched junction nucleotides: 21. This CDR3 region has 18 residues. Germline CDR1 is SGHTA and CDR2 is FQGNSA. CDR3 amino acids: CASSPLYGRAGVYFEQFF. In DNA form, the CDR3 reads TGTGCCAGCAGCCCCCTCTATGGGCGAGCGGGAGTGTACTTTGAGCAGTTCTTC.

The chain joins TRBV24-1 to TRBJ2-2; D not resolved. Germline CDR1 is KGHDR and CDR2 is SFDVKD. Trimming took off 6 bases at V and 5 bases at J, with 3 bases between the two ends. CDR3 length: 11 amino acids. The CDR3 nucleotides are TGTGCCACCAGTCAGACCGGGGAGCTGTTTTTT. Translating it yields CATSQTGELFF.